In its sample, the clone carrying this T cell receptor beta chain was seen many times. This specimen belongs to a study of spatial heterogeneity in lung cancer. Study context: Detection of beta-chain sequences consistently exceeded that of alpha-chain sequences.

One entry per CDR3 protein, called by TCRdb with MiXCR from the 5' RACE reads. The sample carries 55,000 to 75,000 distinct CDR3 sequences, 7.5% to 10% recorded once. The time point here: blood at routine non-recurrence follow-up after resection. Tumor, nontumor lung or frozen PBMC supplied whole RNA that was sequenced unsorted. The CDR3 sequence is 15 residues long. V dropped 3 bases and J dropped 2 bases, with 14 bases sitting between them. Germline assignment: CDR1 SQVTM and CDR2 ANQGSEA. The receptor comes from a female donor with early-stage non-small cell lung cancer. This chain links TRBV29-1 with TRBJ2-1; D unresolved. Here the sequenced sample was PBMCs, taken at follow-up. The CDR3: CSVEGSRPTYNEQFF. CDR3 nucleotides: TGCAGCGTTGAGGGTAGCCGGCCCACCTACAATGAGCAGTTCTTC.